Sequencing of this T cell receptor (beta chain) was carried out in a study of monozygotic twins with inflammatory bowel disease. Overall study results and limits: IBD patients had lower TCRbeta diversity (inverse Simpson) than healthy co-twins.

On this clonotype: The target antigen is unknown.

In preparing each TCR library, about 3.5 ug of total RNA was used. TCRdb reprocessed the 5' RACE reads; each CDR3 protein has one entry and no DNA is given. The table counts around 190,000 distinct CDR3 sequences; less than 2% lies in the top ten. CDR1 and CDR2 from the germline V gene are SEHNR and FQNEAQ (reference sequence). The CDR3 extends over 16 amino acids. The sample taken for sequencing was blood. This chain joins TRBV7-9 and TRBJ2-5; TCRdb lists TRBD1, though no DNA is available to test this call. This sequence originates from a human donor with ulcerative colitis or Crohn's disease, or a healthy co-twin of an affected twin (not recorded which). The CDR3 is CASSLAFGGGEETQYF.